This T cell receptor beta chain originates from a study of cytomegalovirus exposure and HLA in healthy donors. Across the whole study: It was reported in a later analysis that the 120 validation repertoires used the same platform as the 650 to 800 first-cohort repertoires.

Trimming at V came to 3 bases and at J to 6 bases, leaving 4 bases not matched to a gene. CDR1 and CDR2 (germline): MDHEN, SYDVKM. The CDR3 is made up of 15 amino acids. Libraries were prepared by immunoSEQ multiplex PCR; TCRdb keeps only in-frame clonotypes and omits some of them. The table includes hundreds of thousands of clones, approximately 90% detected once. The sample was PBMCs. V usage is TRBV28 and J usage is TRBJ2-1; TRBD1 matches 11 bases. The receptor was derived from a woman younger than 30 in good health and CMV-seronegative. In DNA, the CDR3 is TGTGCCAGCAGTTTGATTGGGACAGGGGGCAATGAGCAGTTCTTC. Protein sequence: CASSLIGTGGNEQFF.